The clone carrying this TCR beta chain occurred a few times. The antigen remains unidentified. TCRdb re-derived calls from the RT-PCR reads in MiXCR, one entry per CDR3 protein. The profile shows around 650,000 distinct CDR3 sequences, 15% to 19% of them singletons. This sample is part of a study of response to subunit inactivated influenza vaccine. General study results and limits: The authors proposed limited new T cell recruitment per seasonal influenza vaccination.

The V gene's germline CDR1 is SGHRS and CDR2 YFSETQ. The CDR3 is 15 residues long. V lost 4 bases to trimming and J lost 3 bases, with 15 bases between them. The chain recombines TRBV5-1 with TRBJ2-3; a weak D match, TRBD1 (5 bases). The specimen was PBMCs from blood, collected 11 to 12 days after vaccination. The origin of this receptor is a man aged 45-65 years who received an inactivated influenza vaccine. CDR3 sequence: CASSALTGGTDTQYF. In DNA, the CDR3 is TGCGCCAGCAGCGCCCTAACAGGTGGGACAGATACGCAGTATTTT.